This TCR beta chain was recovered during a study of T cells after yellow fever vaccination. Study-level points and caveats: Peaking faster, on day 5 versus 15, the secondary response was nonetheless weaker.

TCRdb reprocessed the 5' RACE reads with MiXCR, giving one entry per CDR3 protein. This repertoire shows 620,000 or so distinct CDR3 sequences, about a sixth found once; its top ten account for 17%. The V and J ends lost 2 bases and 7 bases, in that order; junction bases with no gene match: 5. This CDR3 is 15 amino acids long. Germline lookup yields CDR1 LGHNA and CDR2 YSLEER. About this clonotype itself: The target antigen is unknown.

The sequencing used PBMCs, collected 5 days after the first yellow fever vaccination. This sequence joins TRBV4-3 and TRBJ1-6, with 7 bases aligning to TRBD1. This receptor was identified in a man between 18 and 29 years old who received the YFV17D yellow fever vaccine. CDR3 in amino acids: CASSQKGTANSPLHF. CDR3 in DNA: TGCGCCAGCAGCCAAAAGGGGACAGCCAATTCACCCCTCCACTTT.